A selection of T cell receptor beta chains follows, all from one sample in a study of CD8+ T cells in alopecia areata. Here immunoSEQ multiplex PCR was the method, and the copy in TCRdb shows in-frame clones only, minus some. Found here are about 160,000 clones, approximately 60% of them singletons; the top ten hold 13% to 15%. This specimen was CD4+ T cells sorted from blood, taken at week 24, from a patient treated with tofacitinib. Every receptor here comes from a human donor with alopecia areata. Both conserved end residues are part of each CDR3. The D gene is left open where the match is weak. A clone size is listed for some rows: how often the clone was seen (once, few, many), or a class if it is expanded.

TRBV15	TRBJ2-7	NA	NA	TGTGCCACCAGCAGACTGGACAGAGGAGCCTACGAGCAGTACTTC	CATSRLDRGAYEQYF
TRBV2	TRBJ1-5	NA	NA	TGTGCCACCTCCGTCGGTAATCAGCCCCAGCATTTT	CATSVGNQPQHF
TRBV2	TRBJ1-1	NA	once	TGTGCCCTCCAGGGGAACACTGAAGCTTTCTTT	CALQGNTEAFF
TRBV27	TRBJ1-2	NA	few	TGTGCCAGCAGTCCTACCCTAGGACCCTACGCCAACACCTTC	CASSPTLGPYANTF
TRBV10-3	TRBJ2-5	NA	NA	TGTGCCATCAGTGAGTTTGACCAAGAGACCCAGTACTTC	CAISEFDQETQYF
TRBV25-1	TRBJ2-3	TRBD2	NA	TGTGCCAGCAGTGATTTCAGGACTAGCGGGACCTCAGATACGCAGTATTTT	CASSDFRTSGTSDTQYF
TRBV6-1	TRBJ2-7	NA	NA	TGTGCCAGCAGTGAAGGATTGTTCGGGGCGCGAGAGCAGCACTTC	CASSEGLFGAREQHF
TRBV29-1	TRBJ2-5	NA	NA	TGCAGCGTTGCCCCAGGGGTTGGCGAGACCCAGTACTTC	CSVAPGVGETQYF
TRBV29-1	TRBJ1-5	NA	once	TGCAGCGTTGAATTCCAGGCCAATCAGCCCCAGCATTTT	CSVEFQANQPQHF
TRBV30	TRBJ2-7	NA	NA	TGTGCCTGGAACCCGGGGACATACTACGAGCAGTACTTC	CAWNPGTYYEQYF
TRBV20-1	TRBJ2-3	NA	NA	TGCAGTGCTACCCGAGATACGCAGTATTTT	CSATRDTQYF
TRBV7-9	TRBJ1-2	NA	NA	TGTGCCAGCAGCTTGGATGGACGGACTTCCTATGGCTACACCTTC	CASSLDGRTSYGYTF
TRBV27	TRBJ2-7	TRBD2	NA	TGTGCCAGCAGTTTATACGGGACTAACTACGAGCAGTACTTC	CASSLYGTNYEQYF
TRBV7-3	TRBJ1-1	NA	few	TGTGCCAGCAGCCGCTCAGCTAACACTGAAGCTTTCTTT	CASSRSANTEAFF
TRBV5-1	TRBJ1-1	NA	NA	TGCGCCAGCAGCTTTGGACAGTCGAACACTGAAGCTTTCTTT	CASSFGQSNTEAFF
TRBV30	TRBJ2-5	NA	NA	TGTGCCTGGAGTGTTGGACTTCAAGAGACCCAGTACTTC	CAWSVGLQETQYF
TRBV30	TRBJ1-4	TRBD1	NA	TGTGCCTGGAAGAGGGGGCGCGAGGAAAAACTGTTTTTT	CAWKRGREEKLFF
TRBV6-5	TRBJ1-1	NA	once	TGTGCCAGCAGTTACTCGTCGCTGAACACTGAAGCTTTCTTT	CASSYSSLNTEAFF
TRBV29-1	TRBJ1-5	TRBD1	few	TGCAGCGTTGAGGCAGGGGGCGGTCAGCCCCAGCATTTT	CSVEAGGGQPQHF
TRBV10-3	TRBJ1-6	NA	NA	TGTGCCATTCAACAGGGTAGTAATTCACCCCTCCACTTT	CAIQQGSNSPLHF
TRBV28	TRBJ1-2	NA	NA	TGTGCCAGCAGTCCCAGCAACTATGGCTACACCTTC	CASSPSNYGYTF
TRBV29-1	TRBJ2-7	NA	NA	TGCAGCGTTGGAGGCAGCCCCTACGAGCAGTACTTC	CSVGGSPYEQYF
TRBV2	TRBJ2-3	NA	NA	TGTGCCAGCATCCAGCGCTACACAGATACGCAGTATTTT	CASIQRYTDTQYF
TRBV2	TRBJ1-5	NA	NA	TGTGCCAGCACTGGGGAGGATCAGCCCCAGCATTTT	CASTGEDQPQHF
TRBV5-1	TRBJ1-2	TRBD1	NA	TGCGCCAGCAGCCCGGGACAGGAAAACTATGGCTACACCTTC	CASSPGQENYGYTF
TRBV27	TRBJ2-2	TRBD2	NA	TGTGCCAGCAGGGTTGCGGGGGCCGGGGAGCTGTTTTTT	CASRVAGAGELFF
TRBV9	TRBJ2-4	NA	NA	TGTGCCAGCAGCGTAGAACAGGGCCAGTCTCCACAGTACTTC	CASSVEQGQSPQYF
TRBV18	TRBJ1-1	NA	once	TGTGCCAGCTCACCCCTATTCGAGGGATCTATCGGATTTGAAGCTTTCTTT	CASSPLFEGSIGFEAFF
TRBV23-1	TRBJ2-7	NA	NA	TGCGCCAGCAGTCATTCCCCAGGGTGTAACTACGAGCAGTACTTC	CASSHSPGCNYEQYF
TRBV27	TRBJ2-1	NA	NA	TGTGCCAGCAGCCCCATTATAAGCAGTAATGAGCAGTTCTTC	CASSPIISSNEQFF
TRBV30	TRBJ2-7	NA	NA	TGTGCCTGGAGTGCAGGGTTAAAACCATCCTACGAGCAGTACTTC	CAWSAGLKPSYEQYF
TRBV19	TRBJ1-2	TRBD1	NA	TGTGCCAGTAGCCTCCCGGGACAGGGGAACTATGGCTACACCTTC	CASSLPGQGNYGYTF
TRBV7-9	TRBJ1-2	NA	NA	TGTGCCAGCAGCTTAGACTCCTCGAGAGGCTACACCTTC	CASSLDSSRGYTF
TRBV30	TRBJ2-5	NA	NA	TGTGCCTGGAGTAGTCATGGAGGGGGCCAAGAGACCCAGTACTTC	CAWSSHGGGQETQYF
TRBV29-1	TRBJ2-2	TRBD1	NA	TGCAGCGTGGCCCCCGGGACAGATTACACCGGGGAGCTGTTTTTT	CSVAPGTDYTGELFF